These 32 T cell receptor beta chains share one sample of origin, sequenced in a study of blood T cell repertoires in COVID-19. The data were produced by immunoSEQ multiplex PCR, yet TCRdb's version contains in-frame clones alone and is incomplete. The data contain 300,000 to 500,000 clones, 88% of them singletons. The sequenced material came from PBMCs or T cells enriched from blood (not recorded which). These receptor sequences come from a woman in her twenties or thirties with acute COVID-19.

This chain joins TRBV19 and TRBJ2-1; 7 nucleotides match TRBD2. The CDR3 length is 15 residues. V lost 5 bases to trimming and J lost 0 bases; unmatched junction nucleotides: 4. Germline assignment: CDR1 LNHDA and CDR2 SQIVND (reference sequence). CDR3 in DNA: TGTGCCAGTAGTGATAGGACTAGCTCCTACAATGAGCAGTTCTTC. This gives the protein CASSDRTSSYNEQFF.

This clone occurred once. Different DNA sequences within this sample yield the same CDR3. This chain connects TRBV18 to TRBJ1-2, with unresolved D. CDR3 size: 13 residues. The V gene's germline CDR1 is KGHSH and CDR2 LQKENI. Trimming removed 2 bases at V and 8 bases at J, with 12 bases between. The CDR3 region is CASSPGLGEGYTF. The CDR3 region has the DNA TGTGCCAGCTCACCAGGGCTCGGGGAGGGCTACACCTTC.

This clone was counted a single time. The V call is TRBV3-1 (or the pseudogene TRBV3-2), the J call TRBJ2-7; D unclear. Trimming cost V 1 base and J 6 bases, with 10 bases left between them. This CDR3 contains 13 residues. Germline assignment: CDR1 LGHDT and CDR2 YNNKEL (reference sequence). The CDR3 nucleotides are TGTGCCAGCAGCCAAGGCCGTCTGAGCGAGCAGTACTTC. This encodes CASSQGRLSEQYF.

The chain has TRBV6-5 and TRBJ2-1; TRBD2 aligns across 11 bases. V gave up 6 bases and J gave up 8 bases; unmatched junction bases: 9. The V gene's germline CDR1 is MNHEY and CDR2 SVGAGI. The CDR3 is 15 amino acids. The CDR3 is CASRKTSGEIYEQFF. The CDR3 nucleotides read TGTGCCAGCAGGAAGACTAGCGGGGAAATATATGAGCAGTTCTTC.

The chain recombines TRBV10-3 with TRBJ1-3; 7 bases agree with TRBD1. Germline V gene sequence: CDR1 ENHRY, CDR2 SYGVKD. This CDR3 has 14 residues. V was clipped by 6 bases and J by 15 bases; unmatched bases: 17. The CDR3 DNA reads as TGTGCCATCAGCGGAACGGACAGGCCAGGTGTCGGATATTTT. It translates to CAISGTDRPGVGYF.

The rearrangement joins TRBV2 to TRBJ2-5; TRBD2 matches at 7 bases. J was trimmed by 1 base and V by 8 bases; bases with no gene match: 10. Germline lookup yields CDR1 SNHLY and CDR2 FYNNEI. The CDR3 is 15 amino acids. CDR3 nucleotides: TGTGCCAGCCACCCCCCGGGGGGACCCCAAGAGACCCAGTACTTC. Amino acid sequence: CASHPPGGPQETQYF.

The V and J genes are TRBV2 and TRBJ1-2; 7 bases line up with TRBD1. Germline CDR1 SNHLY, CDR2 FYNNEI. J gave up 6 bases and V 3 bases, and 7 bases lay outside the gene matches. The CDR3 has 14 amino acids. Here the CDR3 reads CASSEIGGEDGYTF. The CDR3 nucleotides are TGTGCCAGCAGTGAGATAGGGGGCGAAGATGGCTACACCTTC. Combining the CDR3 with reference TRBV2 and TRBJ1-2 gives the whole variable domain EPEVTQTPSHQVTQMGQEVILRCVPISNHLYFYWYRQILGQKVEFLVSFYNNEISEKSEIFDDQFSVERPDGSNFTLKIRSTKLEDSAMYFCASSEIGGEDGYTFGSGTRLTVV.

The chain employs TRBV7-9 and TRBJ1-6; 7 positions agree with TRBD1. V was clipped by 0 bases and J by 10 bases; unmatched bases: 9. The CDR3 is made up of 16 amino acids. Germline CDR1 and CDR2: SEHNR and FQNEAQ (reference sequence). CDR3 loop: CASSLAGGGEGSPLHF. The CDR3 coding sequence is TGTGCCAGCAGCTTAGCTGGAGGGGGCGAGGGCTCACCCCTCCACTTT.

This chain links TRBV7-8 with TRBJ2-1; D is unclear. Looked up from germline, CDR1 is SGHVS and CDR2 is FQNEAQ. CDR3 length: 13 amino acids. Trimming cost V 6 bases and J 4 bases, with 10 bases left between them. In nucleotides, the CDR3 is TGTGCCAGCAGTTTTAGTGCTTACAATGAGCAGTTCTTC. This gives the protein CASSFSAYNEQFF.

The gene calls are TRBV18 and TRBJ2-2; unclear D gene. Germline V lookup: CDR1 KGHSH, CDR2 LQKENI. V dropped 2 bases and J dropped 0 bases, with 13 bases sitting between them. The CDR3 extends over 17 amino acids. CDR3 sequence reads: CASSPVPVPSNTGELFF. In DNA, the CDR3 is TGTGCCAGCTCACCAGTTCCAGTTCCCTCGAACACCGGGGAGCTGTTTTTT.

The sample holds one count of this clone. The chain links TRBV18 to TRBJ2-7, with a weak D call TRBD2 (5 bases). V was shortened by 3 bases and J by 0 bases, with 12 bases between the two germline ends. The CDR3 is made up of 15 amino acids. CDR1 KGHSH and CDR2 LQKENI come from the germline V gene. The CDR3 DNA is TGTGCCAGCTCACCCGGCAACGGACTCTCCTACGAGCAGTACTTC. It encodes CASSPGNGLSYEQYF.

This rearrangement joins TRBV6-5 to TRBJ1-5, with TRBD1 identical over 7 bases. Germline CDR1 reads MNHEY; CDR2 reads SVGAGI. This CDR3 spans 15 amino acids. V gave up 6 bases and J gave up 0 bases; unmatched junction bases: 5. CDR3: CASSLGTASNQPQHF. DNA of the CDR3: TGTGCCAGCAGCCTAGGGACAGCTAGCAATCAGCCCCAGCATTTT.

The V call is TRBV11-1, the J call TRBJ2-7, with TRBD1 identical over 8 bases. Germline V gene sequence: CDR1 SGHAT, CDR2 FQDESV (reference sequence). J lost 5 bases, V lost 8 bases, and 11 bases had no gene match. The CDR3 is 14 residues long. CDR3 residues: CASGRQGQADEQYF. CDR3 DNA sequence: TGTGCCAGCGGGAGACAGGGGCAAGCTGACGAGCAGTACTTC.

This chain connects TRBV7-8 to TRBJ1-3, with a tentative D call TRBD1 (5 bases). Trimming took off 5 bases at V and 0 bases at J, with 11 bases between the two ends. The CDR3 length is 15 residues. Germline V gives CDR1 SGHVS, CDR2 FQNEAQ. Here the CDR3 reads CASSPQVRSGNTIYF. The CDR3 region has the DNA TGTGCCAGCAGCCCACAGGTTCGCTCTGGAAACACCATATATTTT.

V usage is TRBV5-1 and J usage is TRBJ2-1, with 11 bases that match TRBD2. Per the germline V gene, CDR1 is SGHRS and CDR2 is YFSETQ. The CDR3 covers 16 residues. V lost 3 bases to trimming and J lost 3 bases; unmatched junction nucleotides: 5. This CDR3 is CASSSTSGGFYNEQFF. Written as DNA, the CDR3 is TGCGCCAGCAGCTCCACTAGCGGGGGATTCTACAATGAGCAGTTCTTC.

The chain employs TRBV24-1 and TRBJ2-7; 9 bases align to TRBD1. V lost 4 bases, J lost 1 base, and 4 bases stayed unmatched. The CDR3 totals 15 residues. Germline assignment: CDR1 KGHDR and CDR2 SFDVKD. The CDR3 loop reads CATSESGTGSYEQYF. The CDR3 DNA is TGTGCCACCAGTGAGTCCGGGACAGGGTCCTACGAGCAGTACTTC.

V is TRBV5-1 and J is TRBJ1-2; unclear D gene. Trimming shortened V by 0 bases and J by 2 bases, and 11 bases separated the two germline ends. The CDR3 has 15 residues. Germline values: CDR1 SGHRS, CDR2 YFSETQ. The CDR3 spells CASSLVEGGNYGYTF. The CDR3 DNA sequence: TGCGCCAGCAGCTTGGTGGAGGGAGGCAACTATGGCTACACCTTC.

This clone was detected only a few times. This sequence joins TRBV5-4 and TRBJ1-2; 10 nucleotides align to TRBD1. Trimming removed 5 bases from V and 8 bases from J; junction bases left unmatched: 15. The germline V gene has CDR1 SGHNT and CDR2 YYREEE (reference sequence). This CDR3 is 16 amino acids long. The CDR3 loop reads CASRPGTGASWGGYTF. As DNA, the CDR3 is TGTGCCAGCAGGCCCGGGACAGGGGCTTCCTGGGGAGGCTACACCTTC.

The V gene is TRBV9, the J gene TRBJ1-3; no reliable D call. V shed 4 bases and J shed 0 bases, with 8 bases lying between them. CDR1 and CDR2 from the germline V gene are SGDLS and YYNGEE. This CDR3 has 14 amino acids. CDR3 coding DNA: TGTGCCAGCAGCTCAGAGGACTCTGGAAACACCATATATTTT. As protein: CASSSEDSGNTIYF.

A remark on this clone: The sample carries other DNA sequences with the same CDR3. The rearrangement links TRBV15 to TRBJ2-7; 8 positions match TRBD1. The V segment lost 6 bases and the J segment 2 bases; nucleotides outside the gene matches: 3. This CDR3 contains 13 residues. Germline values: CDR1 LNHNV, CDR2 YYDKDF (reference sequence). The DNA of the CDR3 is TGTGCCACCAGTAGGGACAGGACCTACGAGCAGTACTTC. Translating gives CATSRDRTYEQYF. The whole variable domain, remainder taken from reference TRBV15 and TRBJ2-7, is DAMVIQNPRYQVTQFGKPVTLSCSQTLNHNVMYWYQQKSSQAPKLLFHYYDKDFNNEADTPDNFQSRRPNTSFCFLDIRSPGLGDTAMYLCATSRDRTYEQYFGPGTRLTVT.

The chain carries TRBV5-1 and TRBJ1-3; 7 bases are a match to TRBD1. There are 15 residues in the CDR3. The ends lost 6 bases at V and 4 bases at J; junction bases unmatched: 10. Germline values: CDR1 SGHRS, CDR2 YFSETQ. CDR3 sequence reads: CASKSDRVIGNTIYF. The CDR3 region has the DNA TGCGCCAGCAAATCCGACAGGGTAATCGGAAACACCATATATTTT.

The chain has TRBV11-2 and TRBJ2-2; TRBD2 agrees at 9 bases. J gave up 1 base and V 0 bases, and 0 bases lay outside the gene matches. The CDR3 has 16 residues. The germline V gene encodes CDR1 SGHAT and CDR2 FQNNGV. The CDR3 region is CASSLEAGGNTGELFF. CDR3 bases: TGTGCCAGCAGCTTAGAAGCGGGGGGGAACACCGGGGAGCTGTTTTTT. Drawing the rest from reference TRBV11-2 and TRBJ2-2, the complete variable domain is EAGVAQSPRYKIIEKRQSVAFWCNPISGHATLYWYQQILGQGPKLLIQFQNNGVVDDSQLPKDRFSAERLKGVDSTLKIQPAKLEDSAVYLCASSLEAGGNTGELFFGEGSRLTVL.

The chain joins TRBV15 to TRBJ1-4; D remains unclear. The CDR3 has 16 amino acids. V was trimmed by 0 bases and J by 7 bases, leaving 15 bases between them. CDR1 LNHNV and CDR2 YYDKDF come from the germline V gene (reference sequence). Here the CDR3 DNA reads TGTGCCACCAGCAGAGAGGTAGCTTCTTCCTTTGAAAAACTGTTTTTT. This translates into CATSREVASSFEKLFF.

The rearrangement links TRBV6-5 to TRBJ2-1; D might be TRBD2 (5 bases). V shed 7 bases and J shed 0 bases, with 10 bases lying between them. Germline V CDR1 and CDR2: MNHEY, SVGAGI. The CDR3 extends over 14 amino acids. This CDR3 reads CASTGGNSYNEQFF. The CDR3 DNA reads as TGTGCCAGCACCGGAGGTAACTCCTACAATGAGCAGTTCTTC.

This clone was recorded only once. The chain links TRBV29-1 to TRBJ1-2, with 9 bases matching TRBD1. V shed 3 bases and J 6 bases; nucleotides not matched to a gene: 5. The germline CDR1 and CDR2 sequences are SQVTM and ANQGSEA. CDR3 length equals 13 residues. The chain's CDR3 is CSVEATGGNGYTF. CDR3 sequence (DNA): TGCAGCGTTGAGGCGACAGGGGGAAATGGCTACACCTTC.

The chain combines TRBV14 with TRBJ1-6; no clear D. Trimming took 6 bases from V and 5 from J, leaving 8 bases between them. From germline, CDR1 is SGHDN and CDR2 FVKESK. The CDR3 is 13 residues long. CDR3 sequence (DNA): TGTGCCAGCAGACTGGTGGATAATTCACCCCTCCACTTT. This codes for CASRLVDNSPLHF. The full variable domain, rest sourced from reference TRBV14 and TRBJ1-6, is EAGVTQFPSHSVIEKGQTVTLRCDPISGHDNLYWYRRVMGKEIKFLLHFVKESKQDESGMPNNRFLAERTGGTYSTLKVQPAELEDSGVYFCASRLVDNSPLHFGNGTRLTVT.

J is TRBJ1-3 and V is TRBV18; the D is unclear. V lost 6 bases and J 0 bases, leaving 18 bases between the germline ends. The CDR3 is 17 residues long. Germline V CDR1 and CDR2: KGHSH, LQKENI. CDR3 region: CASSPGSDKPSGNTIYF. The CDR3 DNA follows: TGTGCCAGCTCTCCGGGTAGCGACAAACCCTCTGGAAACACCATATATTTT.

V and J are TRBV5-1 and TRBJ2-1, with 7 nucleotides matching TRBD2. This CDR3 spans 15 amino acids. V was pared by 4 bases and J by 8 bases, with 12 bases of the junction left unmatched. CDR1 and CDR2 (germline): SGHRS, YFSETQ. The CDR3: CASSPWAGGLDEQFF. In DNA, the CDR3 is TGCGCCAGCAGCCCGTGGGCCGGGGGGTTAGATGAGCAGTTCTTC.

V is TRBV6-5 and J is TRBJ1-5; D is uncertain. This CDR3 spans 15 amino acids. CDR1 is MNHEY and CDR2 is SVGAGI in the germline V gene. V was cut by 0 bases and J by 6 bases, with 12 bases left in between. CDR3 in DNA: TGTGCCAGCAGTTACTCTCGGGTTTCGGGTCAGCCCCAGCATTTT. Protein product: CASSYSRVSGQPQHF.

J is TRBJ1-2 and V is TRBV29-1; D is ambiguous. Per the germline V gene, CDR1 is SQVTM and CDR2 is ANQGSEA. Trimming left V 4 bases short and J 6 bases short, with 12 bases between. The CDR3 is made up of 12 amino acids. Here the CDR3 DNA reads TGCAGCGTTGTGAACAGAAATGATGGCTACACCTTC. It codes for CSVVNRNDGYTF.

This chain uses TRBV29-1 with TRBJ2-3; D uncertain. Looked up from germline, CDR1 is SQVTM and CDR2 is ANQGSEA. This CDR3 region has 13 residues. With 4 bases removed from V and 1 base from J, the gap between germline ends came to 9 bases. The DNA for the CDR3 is TGCAGCGTTGTTGCGGCGGGCACAGATACGCAGTATTTT. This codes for CSVVAAGTDTQYF.

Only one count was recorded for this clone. DNA of the CDR3: TGTGCCACGGGACAGGGGGCGGCTAACTATGGCTACACCTTC. It translates to CATGQGAANYGYTF. J is TRBJ1-2 and V is TRBV6-5, with 12 nucleotides matching TRBD1. CDR3 size: 14 residues. Losses at the gene ends were 10 bases for V and 0 bases for J; bases not matched to a gene: 3. Germline V CDR1 and CDR2: MNHEY, SVGAGI.